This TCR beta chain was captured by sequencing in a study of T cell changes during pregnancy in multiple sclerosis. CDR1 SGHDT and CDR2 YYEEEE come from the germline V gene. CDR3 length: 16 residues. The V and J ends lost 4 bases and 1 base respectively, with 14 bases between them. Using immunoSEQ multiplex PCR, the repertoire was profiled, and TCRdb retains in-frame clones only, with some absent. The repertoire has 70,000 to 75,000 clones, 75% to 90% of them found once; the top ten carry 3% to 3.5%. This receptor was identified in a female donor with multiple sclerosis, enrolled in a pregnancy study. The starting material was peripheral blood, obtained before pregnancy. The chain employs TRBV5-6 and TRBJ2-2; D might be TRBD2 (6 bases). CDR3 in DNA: TGTGCCAGCAGCGCACCTAGCGCCTTGAACACCGGGGAGCTGTTTTTT. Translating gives CASSAPSALNTGELFF.